These 18 T cell receptor beta chains were sequenced from one sample in a study of tumor and adjacent non-tumor tissue in lung cancer. RNA was extracted from bulk tissue without any cell sorting. The library came from three nested PCR rounds adapted from ARM-PCR protocols. TCRdb reprocessed the multiplex PCR reads with MiXCR, giving one entry per CDR3 protein. The sample consists of 60,000 to 90,000 distinct CDR3 sequences, over 75% of them appearing once. The sample was lung tumor tissue. The receptors derive from a woman aged 50 to 65 with non-small cell lung cancer.

On this clonotype: Germline and junction disagree at one end, which may indicate a read error. V is TRBV20-1 and J is TRBJ1-5; TRBD1 is a possible D gene (5 bases). Germline CDR1 reads DFQATT; CDR2 reads SNEGSKA (reference sequence). The CDR3 is 17 amino acids. The CDR3 sequence: CNARRTGRGYSNQPQHF. CDR3 nucleotide sequence: TGTAATGCTAGACGCACGGGACGAGGGTATAGCAATCAGCCCCAGCATTTT.

This clonotype has more than one count but fewer than ten. A read error may produce the germline difference seen at one junction end. The chain joins TRBV4-1 to TRBJ1-3; D is uncertain. CDR3 length: 13 residues. CDR1 and CDR2 (germline): MGHRA, YSYEKL. Written as DNA, the CDR3 is TGCGCCAGCAGCCAAGAAGCCGGAAACAGCATACATTTT. Protein: CASSQEAGNSIHF.

This clonotype was counted at least ten times. The gene calls are TRBV29-1 and TRBJ2-1; 13 bases line up with TRBD2. Germline V lookup: CDR1 SQVTM, CDR2 ANQGSEA. V trimming: 2 bases; J trimming: 2 bases; junction bases outside the gene matches: 9. The CDR3 runs 18 residues. The CDR3 region is CSVEKGGTSGMTYNEQFF. The CDR3 DNA sequence: TGCAGCGTTGAAAAGGGGGGGACTAGCGGGATGACCTACAATGAGCAGTTCTTC.

This clonotype appeared a single time. This chain uses TRBV4-1 with TRBJ2-2; D possibly corresponds to TRBD2 (6 bases). V lost 10 bases to trimming and J lost 6 bases, with 30 bases between them. There are 18 residues in the CDR3. The V gene's germline CDR1 is MGHRA and CDR2 YSYEKL. The CDR3 loop reads CANNQVGSSVIFAGELFF. CDR3 in DNA: TGCGCCAACAACCAAGTGGGATCTAGCGTGATATTTGCCGGGGAGCTGTTTTTT.

On this clonotype: Compared with germline, one end of the junction differs, possibly owing to a read error. The chain combines TRBV12-3 or TRBV12-4 with TRBJ2-2; weak D call: TRBD1 (6 bases). The CDR3 spans 13 residues. CDR3 sequence reads: CASRRQDTGELFF. The CDR3 coding sequence is TGTGCAAGCAGACGACAGGATACCGGGGAACTGTTTTTT.

A word on this clonotype: One end of the junction is discordant with germline, which a read error may explain. This chain connects TRBV6-6 to TRBJ2-5; TRBD2 matches 14 bases. Germline V CDR1 and CDR2: MNHNY, SVGAGI (reference sequence). The CDR3 runs 17 residues. The CDR3 spells CVSSKPGLAGGIETQHF. DNA of the CDR3: TGTGTCAGCAGTAAGCCTGGACTAGCGGGAGGTATAGAGACCCAGCACTTC.

This clonotype was detected a few times. The rearrangement uses TRBV6-5 and TRBJ2-7; 8 bases fit TRBD2. CDR3 length equals 15 residues. V lost 9 bases, J lost 3 bases, and 13 bases stayed unmatched. The V gene's germline CDR1 is MNHEY and CDR2 SVGAGI. For the CDR3, the DNA is TGTGCCAGTAAAACTAGCGGTAGTGTCATCTACGAGCAGTACTTC. As protein: CASKTSGSVIYEQYF.

Notes on this clonotype: It may be a read error: a sequence one base away is much more abundant. The rearrangement links TRBV20-1 to TRBJ2-1; 13 bases match TRBD2. Germline CDR1 DFQATT, CDR2 SNEGSKA (reference sequence). CDR3 size: 16 residues. CDR3 sequence reads: CTATGTSGTSYNEQFF. As DNA, the CDR3 is TGCACTGCTACCGGGACTAGCGGGACCTCCTACAATGAGCAGTTCTTC.

As concerns this clonotype: Relative to the germline gene, one junction end is altered; a read error may explain this. The chain employs TRBV6-1 and TRBJ2-3; D is tentatively TRBD1 or TRBD2 (5 bases each). In germline, CDR1 is MNHNS, CDR2 SASEGT. This CDR3 contains 16 residues. DNA of the CDR3: TGCGCCAGCACTTCAGCTCCGGGGCAGGGAGCAGATACGCAGTATTTT. Protein sequence: CASTSAPGQGADTQYF.

The table lists this clonotype with many counts. This sequence joins TRBV24-1 and TRBJ2-3; 8 nucleotides line up with TRBD1. The CDR3 spans 13 residues. Germline V CDR1 and CDR2: KGHDR, SFDVKD. Trimming at V came to 7 bases and at J to 1 base, leaving 0 bases not matched to a gene. The CDR3 region has the DNA TGTGCCACCAGGGGACAGGGCACAGATACGCAGTATTTT. Translated, it gives CATRGQGTDTQYF.

Of note for this clonotype: Lacking the conserved final phenylalanine or tryptophan, this CDR3 likely reflects a read error. No DNA is shown, since the ends of the CDR3 on it are uncertain; the CDR3 is the one TCRdb lists. The V call is TRBV12-3 or TRBV12-4, the J call TRBJ1-6. The CDR3 contains 14 residues when both ends are counted. The CDR3 sequence is CASSRRGWDSPFHL.

On this clonotype: Relative to the germline gene, one junction end is altered; a read error may explain this. The V gene is TRBV12-3 or TRBV12-4, the J gene TRBJ2-2, with a possible D match to TRBD2 (5 bases). There are 17 residues in the CDR3. The CDR3 DNA reads TGTACCAGCAATCCCCTCCCCGGGAAGATGGGGACCGGGGAGCTGTTTTTT. Translating it yields CTSNPLPGKMGTGELFF.

The rearrangement joins TRBV11-2 to TRBJ2-1, with D possibly matching TRBD1 (5 bases). The CDR3 has 13 residues. The V gene's germline CDR1 is SGHAT and CDR2 FQNNGV. DNA of the CDR3: TGTACCGAAGGGGAAGAAGGGCCGCGCGAGCAGTTCTTC. Residues: CTEGEEGPREQFF.

The gene calls are TRBV4-2 and TRBJ2-3; D not resolved. V was cut by 0 bases and J by 6 bases, with 16 bases left in between. The CDR3 totals 16 residues. Per the germline V gene, CDR1 is LGHNA and CDR2 is YNFKEQ. CDR3 DNA: TGTGCCAGCAGCCAAGATATAGCAGCTACCCAGGATACGCAGTATTTT. Amino acid sequence: CASSQDIAATQDTQYF.

Concerning this clonotype: The CDR3 does not close with the conserved phenylalanine or tryptophan, likely indicating a read error. The DNA is omitted, as the CDR3 cannot be located on it reliably, and the CDR3 follows TCRdb's listing. The rearrangement links TRBV10-3 to TRBJ1-1; the table's TRBD1 call for D was not verified on the DNA. The CDR3 totals 13 residues, both ends included. Germline V gene sequence: CDR1 ENHRY, CDR2 SYGVKD. CDR3 amino acids: CAITNGNGQEAYY.

With respect to this clonotype: Germline and junction disagree at one end, which may indicate a read error. The chain links TRBV4-2 to TRBJ2-7; the match to TRBD2 covers 14 bases. CDR1 and CDR2 (germline): LGHNA, YNFKEQ. The CDR3 is 16 residues long. In nucleotides, the CDR3 is TGTGCCAGCACCCAAGATGGGACTAGCGGGAGTTACGAGCAGCACTTC. Translating it yields CASTQDGTSGSYEQHF.

To note about this clonotype: At one end the junction does not follow the germline gene, possibly because of a read error. The V and J genes are TRBV6-6 and TRBJ2-3; D not certain. Germline V gene lookup returns CDR1 MNHNY and CDR2 SVGAGI (reference sequence). The CDR3 loop spans 11 amino acids. The CDR3 nucleotides are TGTGCCATCAGTAACACAGATACGCAGTACTTT. Translation gives CAISNTDTQYF.

Worth noting for this clonotype: A much larger clone differs from this one at a single base, so this may be a read error. This chain joins TRBV6-5 and TRBJ2-1; either TRBD1 or TRBD2 may supply D (6 bases each). From germline, CDR1 is MNHEY and CDR2 SVGAGI. V lost 5 bases and J lost 15, with 14 bases in between. There are 11 residues in the CDR3. CDR3 protein: CASSSPGGPFF. Written as DNA, the CDR3 is TGTGCCAGCAGTAGCCCTGGGGGGCCGTTCTTC.